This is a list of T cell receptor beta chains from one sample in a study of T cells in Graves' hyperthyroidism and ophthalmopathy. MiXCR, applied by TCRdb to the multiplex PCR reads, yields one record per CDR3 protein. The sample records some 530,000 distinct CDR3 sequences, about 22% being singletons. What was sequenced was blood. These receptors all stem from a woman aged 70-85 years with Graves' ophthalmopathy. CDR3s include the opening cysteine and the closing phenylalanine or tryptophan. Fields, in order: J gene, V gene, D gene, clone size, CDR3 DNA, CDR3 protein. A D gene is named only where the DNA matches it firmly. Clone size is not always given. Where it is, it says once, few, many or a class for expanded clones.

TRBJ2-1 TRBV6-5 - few TGTGCCAGCAGTTACTCGACACTGGGCGGTAATGAGCAGTTCTTC CASSYSTLGGNEQFF
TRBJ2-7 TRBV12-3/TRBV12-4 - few TGTGCCAGCAATAAACAGGGTGTTAGGCAGTACTTC CASNKQGVRQYF
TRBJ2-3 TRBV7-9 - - TGTGCCAGCAGCTACGGGGGCGCAGATACGCAGTATTTT CASSYGGADTQYF
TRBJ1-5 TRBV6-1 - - TGTGCCACTACAGTCGGGAGCAATCAGCCCCAGCATTTT CATTVGSNQPQHF
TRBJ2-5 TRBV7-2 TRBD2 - TGTGCCAGCAGCAACAGCGGGAGCTGGAGATCAGAGACCCAGTACTTC CASSNSGSWRSETQYF
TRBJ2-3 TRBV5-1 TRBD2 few TGCGCCAGCAGCTGGACTAGCGGGAACACAGATACGCAGTATTTT CASSWTSGNTDTQYF
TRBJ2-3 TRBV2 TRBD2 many TGTGCCAGCAGGGGACTAGCGGCTACAGATACGCAGTATTTT CASRGLAATDTQYF
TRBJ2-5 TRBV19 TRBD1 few TGTGCCAGTAGTATACTCAAGACCGGGACAGGGGGCCAAGAGACCCAGTACTTC CASSILKTGTGGQETQYF
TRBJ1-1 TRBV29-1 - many TGCAGCGTTGAAGATCCATACCGTTCCGGGCAGGGCGGGCATGGTGAAGCTTTCTTT CSVEDPYRSGQGGHGEAFF
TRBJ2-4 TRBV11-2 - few TGTGCCAGCAGCTTAGATCTCCATGTAAACATTCAGTACTTC CASSLDLHVNIQYF
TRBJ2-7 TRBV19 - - TGTGCCAGTAGTACAACCCGGCTGACCTCCTACGAGCAGTACTTC CASSTTRLTSYEQYF
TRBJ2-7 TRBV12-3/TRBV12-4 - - TGTGCCAGCACCAAGACAGAGGGCCTCTACGAGCAGTACTTC CASTKTEGLYEQYF
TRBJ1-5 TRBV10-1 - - TGCGCCAGCAGTGTCAAGGGAGGGAATAGCAATCAGCCCCAGCATTTT CASSVKGGNSNQPQHF